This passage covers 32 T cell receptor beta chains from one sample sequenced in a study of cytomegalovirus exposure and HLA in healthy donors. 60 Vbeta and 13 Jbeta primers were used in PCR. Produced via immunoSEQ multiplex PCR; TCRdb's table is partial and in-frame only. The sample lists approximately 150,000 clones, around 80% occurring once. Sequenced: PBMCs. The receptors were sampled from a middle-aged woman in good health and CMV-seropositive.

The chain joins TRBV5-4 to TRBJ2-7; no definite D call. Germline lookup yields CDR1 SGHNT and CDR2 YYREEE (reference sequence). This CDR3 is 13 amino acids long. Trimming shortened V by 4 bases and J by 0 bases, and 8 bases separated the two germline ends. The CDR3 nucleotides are TGTGCCAGCAGCCACAACCCCTCCTACGAGCAGTACTTC. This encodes CASSHNPSYEQYF.

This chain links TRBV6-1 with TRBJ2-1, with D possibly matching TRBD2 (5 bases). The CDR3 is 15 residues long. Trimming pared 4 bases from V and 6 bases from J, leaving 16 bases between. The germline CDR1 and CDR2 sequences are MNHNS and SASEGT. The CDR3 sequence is CASSGLAFMGNEQFF. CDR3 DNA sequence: TGTGCCAGCAGTGGTCTAGCATTTATGGGCAATGAGCAGTTCTTC.

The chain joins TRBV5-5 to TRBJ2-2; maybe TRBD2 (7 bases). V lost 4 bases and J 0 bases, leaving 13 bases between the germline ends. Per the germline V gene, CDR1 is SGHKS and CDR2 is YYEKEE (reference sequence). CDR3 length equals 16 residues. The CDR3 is CASSPRGGANTGELFF. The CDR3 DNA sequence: TGTGCCAGCAGCCCCCGCGGGGGCGCGAACACCGGGGAGCTGTTTTTT.

CDR3 sequence (DNA): TGTGCCAGCAGTGAATCAGGGGGTGGTGAAAAACTGTTTTTT. Translation gives CASSESGGGEKLFF. The chain carries TRBV25-1 and TRBJ1-4; 7 bases agree with TRBD1. This CDR3 comprises 14 residues. Germline V lookup: CDR1 MGHDK, CDR2 SYGVNS. J lost 7 bases, V lost 1 base, and 3 bases had no gene match.

The CDR3 DNA reads TGCGCCAGCAGTCTGGGACTAGCGACAGATACGCAGTATTTT. It translates to CASSLGLATDTQYF. The chain employs TRBV10-1 and TRBJ2-3; TRBD2 matches at 10 bases. This CDR3 region has 14 residues. From germline, CDR1 is WNHNN and CDR2 SYGVQD (reference sequence). Trimming took 5 bases from V and 3 from J; bases not matched to a gene: 2.

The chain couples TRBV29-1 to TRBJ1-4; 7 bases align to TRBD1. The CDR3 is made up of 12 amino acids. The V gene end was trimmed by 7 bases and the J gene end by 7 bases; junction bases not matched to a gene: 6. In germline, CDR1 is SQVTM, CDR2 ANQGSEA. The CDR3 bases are TGCAGCGGTTTGGGGGACAGTGAAAAACTGTTTTTT. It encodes CSGLGDSEKLFF. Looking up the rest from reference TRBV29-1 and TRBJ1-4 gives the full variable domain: SAVISQKPSRDICQRGTSLTIQCQVDSQVTMMFWYRQQPGQSLTLIATANQGSEATYESGFVIDKFPISRPNLTFSTLTVSNMSPEDSSIYLCSGLGDSEKLFFGSGTQLSVL.

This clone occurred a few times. In DNA form, the CDR3 reads TGTGCCAGCAGTATTAGGGGGAAGAGGGACTATGGCTACACCTTC. Its protein product is CASSIRGKRDYGYTF. The genes are TRBV28 and TRBJ1-2; TRBD1 is a possible D gene (6 bases). Germline CDR1 is MDHEN and CDR2 is SYDVKM. The CDR3 runs to 15 residues. V lost 5 bases and J 3 bases, leaving 16 bases between the germline ends.

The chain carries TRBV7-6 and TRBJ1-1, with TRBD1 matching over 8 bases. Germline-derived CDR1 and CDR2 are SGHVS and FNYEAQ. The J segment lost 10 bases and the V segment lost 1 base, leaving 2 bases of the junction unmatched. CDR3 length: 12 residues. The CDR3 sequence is CASSLVQGAAFF. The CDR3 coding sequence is TGTGCCAGCAGCTTAGTTCAGGGGGCAGCTTTCTTT.

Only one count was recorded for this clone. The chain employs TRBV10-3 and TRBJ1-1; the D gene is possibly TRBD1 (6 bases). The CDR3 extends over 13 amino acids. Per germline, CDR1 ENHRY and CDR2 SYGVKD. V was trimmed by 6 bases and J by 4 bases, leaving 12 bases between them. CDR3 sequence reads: CAIRETGRTEAFF. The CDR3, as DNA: TGTGCCATCAGAGAGACAGGTCGCACTGAAGCTTTCTTT.

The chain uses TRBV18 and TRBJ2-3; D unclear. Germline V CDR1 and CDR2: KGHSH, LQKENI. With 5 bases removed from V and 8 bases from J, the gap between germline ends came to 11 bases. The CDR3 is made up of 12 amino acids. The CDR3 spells CASSLPFGTQYF. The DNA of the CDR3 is TGTGCCAGCTCATTACCCTTCGGTACGCAGTATTTT.

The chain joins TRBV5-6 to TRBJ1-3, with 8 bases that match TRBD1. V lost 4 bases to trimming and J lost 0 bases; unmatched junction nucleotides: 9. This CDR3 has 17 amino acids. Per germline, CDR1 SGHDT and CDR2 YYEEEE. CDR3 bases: TGTGCCAGCAGCGATACAGGGGGTGAGATCTCTGGAAACACCATATATTTT. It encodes CASSDTGGEISGNTIYF.

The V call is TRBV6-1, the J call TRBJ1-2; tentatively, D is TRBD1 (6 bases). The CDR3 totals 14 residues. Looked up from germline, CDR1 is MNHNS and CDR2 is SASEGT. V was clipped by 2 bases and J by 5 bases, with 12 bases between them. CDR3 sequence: CASSEFSQGYGYTF. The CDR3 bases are TGTGCCAGCAGTGAATTCAGCCAGGGGTATGGCTACACCTTC.

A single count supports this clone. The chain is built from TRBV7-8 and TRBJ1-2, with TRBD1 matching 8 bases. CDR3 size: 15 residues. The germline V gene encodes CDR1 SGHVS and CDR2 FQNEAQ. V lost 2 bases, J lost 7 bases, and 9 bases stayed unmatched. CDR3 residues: CASSLMSGGAGGYTF. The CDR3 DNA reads TGTGCCAGCAGCTTAATGTCAGGGGGCGCCGGTGGCTACACCTTC.

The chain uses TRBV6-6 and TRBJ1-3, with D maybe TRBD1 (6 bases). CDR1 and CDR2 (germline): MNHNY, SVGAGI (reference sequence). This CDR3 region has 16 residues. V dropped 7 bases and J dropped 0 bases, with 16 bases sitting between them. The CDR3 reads CASNTWGPPSGNTIYF. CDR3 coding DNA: TGTGCCAGCAACACCTGGGGGCCACCCTCTGGAAACACCATATATTTT.

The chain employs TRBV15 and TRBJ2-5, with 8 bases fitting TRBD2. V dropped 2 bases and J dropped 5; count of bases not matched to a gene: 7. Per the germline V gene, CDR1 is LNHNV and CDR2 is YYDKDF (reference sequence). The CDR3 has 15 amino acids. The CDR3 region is CATSRPSGGGETQYF. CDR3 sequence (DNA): TGTGCCACCAGCAGACCCAGCGGGGGAGGGGAGACCCAGTACTTC.

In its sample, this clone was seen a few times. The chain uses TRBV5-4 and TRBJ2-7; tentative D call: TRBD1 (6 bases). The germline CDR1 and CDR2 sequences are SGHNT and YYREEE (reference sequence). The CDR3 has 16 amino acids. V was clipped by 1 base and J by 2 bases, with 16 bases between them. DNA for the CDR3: TGTGCCAGCAGCTTGCGAACCGGACAGAGTACCTACGAGCAGTACTTC. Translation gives CASSLRTGQSTYEQYF.

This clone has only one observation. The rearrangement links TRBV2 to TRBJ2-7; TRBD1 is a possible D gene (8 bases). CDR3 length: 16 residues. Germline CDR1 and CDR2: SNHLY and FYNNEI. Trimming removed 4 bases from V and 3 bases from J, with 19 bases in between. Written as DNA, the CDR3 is TGTGCCAGCAGTGCCCGGACAGGGAGGGCCTTCTACGAGCAGTACTTC. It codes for CASSARTGRAFYEQYF.

The CDR3 DNA reads as TGCGCCAGCAGCCAACCGACCACTACAGGGCGAGAGACCCAGTACTTC. As protein: CASSQPTTTGRETQYF. The gene calls are TRBV4-1 and TRBJ2-5, with D maybe TRBD1 (6 bases). The CDR3 extends over 16 amino acids. Germline V gene lookup returns CDR1 MGHRA and CDR2 YSYEKL. Trimming pared 2 bases from V and 4 bases from J, leaving 17 bases between.

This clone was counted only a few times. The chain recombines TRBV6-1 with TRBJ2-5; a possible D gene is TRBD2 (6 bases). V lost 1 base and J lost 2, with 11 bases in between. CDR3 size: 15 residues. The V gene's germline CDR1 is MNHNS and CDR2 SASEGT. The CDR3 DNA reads TGTGCCAGCAGTGAAGGGCCGGGACTTCAAGAGACCCAGTACTTC. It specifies CASSEGPGLQETQYF.

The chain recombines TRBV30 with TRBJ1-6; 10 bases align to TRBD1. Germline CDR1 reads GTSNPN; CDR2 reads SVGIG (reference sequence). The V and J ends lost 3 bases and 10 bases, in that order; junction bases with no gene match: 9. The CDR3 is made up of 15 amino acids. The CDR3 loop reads CAWSPRTGGRSPLHF. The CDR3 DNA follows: TGTGCCTGGAGCCCCAGGACAGGGGGTCGATCACCCCTCCACTTT.

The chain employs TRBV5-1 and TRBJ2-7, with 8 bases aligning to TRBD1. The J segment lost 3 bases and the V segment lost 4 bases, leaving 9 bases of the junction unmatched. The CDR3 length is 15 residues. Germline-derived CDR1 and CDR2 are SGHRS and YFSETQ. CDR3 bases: TGCGCCAGCAGCGTAACCGGGACAGGTAACTACGAGCAGTACTTC. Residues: CASSVTGTGNYEQYF.

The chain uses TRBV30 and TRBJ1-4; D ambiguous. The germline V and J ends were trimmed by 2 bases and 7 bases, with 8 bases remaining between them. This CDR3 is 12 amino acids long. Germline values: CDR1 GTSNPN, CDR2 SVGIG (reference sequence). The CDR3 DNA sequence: TGTGCCTGGAGTAGTCAGTTTGAAAAACTGTTTTTT. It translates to CAWSSQFEKLFF.

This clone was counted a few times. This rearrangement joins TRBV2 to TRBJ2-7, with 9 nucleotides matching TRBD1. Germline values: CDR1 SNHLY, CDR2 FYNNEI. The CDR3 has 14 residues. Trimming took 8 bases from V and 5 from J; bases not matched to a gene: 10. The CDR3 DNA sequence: TGTGCCAGCTACTCCGGGACAGGGTACCACGAGCAGTACTTC. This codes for CASYSGTGYHEQYF. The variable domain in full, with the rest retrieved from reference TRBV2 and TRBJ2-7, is EPEVTQTPSHQVTQMGQEVILRCVPISNHLYFYWYRQILGQKVEFLVSFYNNEISEKSEIFDDQFSVERPDGSNFTLKIRSTKLEDSAMYFCASYSGTGYHEQYFGPGTRLTVT.

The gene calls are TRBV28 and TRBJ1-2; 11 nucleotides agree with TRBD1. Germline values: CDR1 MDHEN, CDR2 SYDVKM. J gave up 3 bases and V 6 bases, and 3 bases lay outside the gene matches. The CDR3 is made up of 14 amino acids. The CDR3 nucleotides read TGTGCCAGCAGCAGGACAGGGGGCCACTATGGCTACACCTTC. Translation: CASSRTGGHYGYTF.

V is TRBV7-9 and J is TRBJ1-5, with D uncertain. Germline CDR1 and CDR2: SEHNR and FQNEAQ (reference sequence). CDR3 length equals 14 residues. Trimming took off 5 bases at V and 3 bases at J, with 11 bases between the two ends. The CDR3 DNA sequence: TGTGCCAGCAGCAAACAAGGAGACAATCAGCCCCAGCATTTT. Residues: CASSKQGDNQPQHF.

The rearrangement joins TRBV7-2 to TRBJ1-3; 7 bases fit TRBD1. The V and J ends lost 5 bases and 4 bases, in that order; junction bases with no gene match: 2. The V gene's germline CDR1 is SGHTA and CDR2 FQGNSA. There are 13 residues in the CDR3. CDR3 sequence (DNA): TGTGCCAGCAGCAAGGGACAGGGAAACACCATATATTTT. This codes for CASSKGQGNTIYF.

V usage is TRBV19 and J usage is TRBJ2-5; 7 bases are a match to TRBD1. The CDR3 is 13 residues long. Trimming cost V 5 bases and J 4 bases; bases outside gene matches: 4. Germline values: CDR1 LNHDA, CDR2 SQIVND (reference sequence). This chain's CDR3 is CASSPTGSETQYF. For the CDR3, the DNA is TGTGCCAGTAGTCCGACAGGGTCAGAGACCCAGTACTTC.

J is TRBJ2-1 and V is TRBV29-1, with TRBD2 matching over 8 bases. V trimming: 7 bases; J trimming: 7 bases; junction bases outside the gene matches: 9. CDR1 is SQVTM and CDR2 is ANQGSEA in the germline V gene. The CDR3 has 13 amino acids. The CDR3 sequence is CSASVGGANEQFF. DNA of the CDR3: TGCAGCGCTTCCGTCGGGGGGGCGAATGAGCAGTTCTTC.

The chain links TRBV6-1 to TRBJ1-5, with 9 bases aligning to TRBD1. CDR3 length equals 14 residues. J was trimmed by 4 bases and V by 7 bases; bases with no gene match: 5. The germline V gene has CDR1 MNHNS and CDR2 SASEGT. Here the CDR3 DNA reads TGTGCCAGCAAAAGGGACAGGGAAAATCAGCCCCAGCATTTT. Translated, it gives CASKRDRENQPQHF.

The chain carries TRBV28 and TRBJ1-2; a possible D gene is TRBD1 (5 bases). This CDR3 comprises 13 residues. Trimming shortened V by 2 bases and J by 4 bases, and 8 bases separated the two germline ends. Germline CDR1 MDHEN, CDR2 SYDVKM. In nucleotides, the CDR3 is TGTGCCAGCAGTTTACTTCAGGGCTATGGCTACACCTTC. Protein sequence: CASSLLQGYGYTF.

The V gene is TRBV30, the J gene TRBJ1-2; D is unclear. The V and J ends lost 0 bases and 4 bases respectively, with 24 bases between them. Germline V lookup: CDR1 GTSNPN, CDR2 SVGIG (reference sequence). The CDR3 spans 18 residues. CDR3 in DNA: TGTGCCTGGAGTGTCGCGCCGTTCCTCACCGTTCCGTCCTATGGCTACACCTTC. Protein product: CAWSVAPFLTVPSYGYTF.

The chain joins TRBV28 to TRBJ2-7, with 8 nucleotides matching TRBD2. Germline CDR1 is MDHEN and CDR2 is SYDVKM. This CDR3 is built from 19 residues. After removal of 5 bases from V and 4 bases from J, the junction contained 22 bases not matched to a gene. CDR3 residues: CASSPPELAEGHDGYEQYF. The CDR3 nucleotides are TGTGCCAGCAGTCCCCCAGAACTAGCGGAGGGCCATGACGGATACGAGCAGTACTTC.